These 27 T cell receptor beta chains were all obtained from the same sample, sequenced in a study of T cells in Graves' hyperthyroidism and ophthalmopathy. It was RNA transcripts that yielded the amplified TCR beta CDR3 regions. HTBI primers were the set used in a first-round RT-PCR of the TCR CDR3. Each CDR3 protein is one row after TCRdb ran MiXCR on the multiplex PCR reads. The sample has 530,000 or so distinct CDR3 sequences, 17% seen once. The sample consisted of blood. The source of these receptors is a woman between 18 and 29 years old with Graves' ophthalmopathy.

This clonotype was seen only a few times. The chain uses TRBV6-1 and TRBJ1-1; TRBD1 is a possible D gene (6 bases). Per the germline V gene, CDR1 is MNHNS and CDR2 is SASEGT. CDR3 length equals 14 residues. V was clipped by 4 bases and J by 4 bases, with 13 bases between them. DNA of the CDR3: TGTGCCAGCAGTGCCCAGGGGCGGGCCACTGAAGCTTTCTTT. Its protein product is CASSAQGRATEAFF.

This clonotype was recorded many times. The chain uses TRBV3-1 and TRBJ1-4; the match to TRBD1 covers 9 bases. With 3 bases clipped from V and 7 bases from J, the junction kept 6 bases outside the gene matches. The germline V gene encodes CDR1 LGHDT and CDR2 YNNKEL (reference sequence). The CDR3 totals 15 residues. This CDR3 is CASSQAGQGLEKLFF. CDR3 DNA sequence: TGTGCCAGCAGCCAGGCGGGACAGGGCCTTGAAAAACTGTTTTTT.

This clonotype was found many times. The CDR3 nucleotides read TGTGCCAGCAATAGCGGGGGGGCGGCGGATACGCAGTATTTT. Its translation is CASNSGGAADTQYF. The rearrangement uses TRBV28 and TRBJ2-3; 11 bases are shared with TRBD2. V was pared by 7 bases and J by 6 bases, with 6 bases of the junction left unmatched. Germline values: CDR1 MDHEN, CDR2 SYDVKM. The CDR3 has 14 amino acids.

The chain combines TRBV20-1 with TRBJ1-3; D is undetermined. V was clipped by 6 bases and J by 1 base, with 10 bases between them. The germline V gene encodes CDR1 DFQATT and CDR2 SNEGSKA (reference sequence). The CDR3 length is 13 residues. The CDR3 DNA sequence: TGCAGTGCCGCTCGGGGTTCTGGAAACACCATATATTTT. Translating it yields CSAARGSGNTIYF.

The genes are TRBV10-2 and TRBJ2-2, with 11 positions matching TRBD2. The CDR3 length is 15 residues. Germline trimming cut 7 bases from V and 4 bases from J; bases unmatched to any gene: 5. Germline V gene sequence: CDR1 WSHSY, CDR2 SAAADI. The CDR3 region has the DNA TGCGCCAGCAACCTAACTAGCGGGGGCACCGGGGAGCTGTTTTTT. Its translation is CASNLTSGGTGELFF.

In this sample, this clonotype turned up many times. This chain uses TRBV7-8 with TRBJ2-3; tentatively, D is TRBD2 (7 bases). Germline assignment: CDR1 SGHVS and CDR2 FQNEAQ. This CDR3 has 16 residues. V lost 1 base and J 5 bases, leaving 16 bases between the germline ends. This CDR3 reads CASSLGAGGRGDTQYF. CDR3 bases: TGTGCCAGCAGCTTAGGAGCCGGGGGGCGCGGAGATACGCAGTATTTT.

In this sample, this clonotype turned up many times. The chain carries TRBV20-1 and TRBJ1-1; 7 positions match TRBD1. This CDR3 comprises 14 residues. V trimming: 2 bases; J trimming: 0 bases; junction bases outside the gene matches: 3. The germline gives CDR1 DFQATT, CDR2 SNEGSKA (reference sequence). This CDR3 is CSARPQGMNTEAFF. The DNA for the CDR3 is TGCAGTGCTAGACCACAGGGGATGAACACTGAAGCTTTCTTT.

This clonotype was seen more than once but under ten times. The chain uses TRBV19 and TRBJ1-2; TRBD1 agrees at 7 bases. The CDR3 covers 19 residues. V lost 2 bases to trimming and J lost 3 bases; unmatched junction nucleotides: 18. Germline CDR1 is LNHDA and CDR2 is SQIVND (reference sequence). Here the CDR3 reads CASSIIRVRQGLDHYGYTF. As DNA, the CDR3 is TGTGCCAGTAGTATAATCAGGGTTCGACAGGGATTGGACCACTATGGCTACACCTTC.

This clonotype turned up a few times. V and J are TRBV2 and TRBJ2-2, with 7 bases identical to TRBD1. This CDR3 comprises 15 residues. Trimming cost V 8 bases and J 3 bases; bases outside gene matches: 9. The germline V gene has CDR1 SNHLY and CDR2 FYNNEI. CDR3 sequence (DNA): TGTGCCAGCCTGGACGAGGGGGCGGACACCGGGGAGCTGTTTTTT. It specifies CASLDEGADTGELFF.

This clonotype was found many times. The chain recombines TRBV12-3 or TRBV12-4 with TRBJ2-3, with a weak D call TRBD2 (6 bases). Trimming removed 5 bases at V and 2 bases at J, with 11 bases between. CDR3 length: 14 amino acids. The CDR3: CASSRAGPTDTQYF. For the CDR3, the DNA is TGTGCCAGCAGTCGAGCGGGCCCCACAGATACGCAGTATTTT.

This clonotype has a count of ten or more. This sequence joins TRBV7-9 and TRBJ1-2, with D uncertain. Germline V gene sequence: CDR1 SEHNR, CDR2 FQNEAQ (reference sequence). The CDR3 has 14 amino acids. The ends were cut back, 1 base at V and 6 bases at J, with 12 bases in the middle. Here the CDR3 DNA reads TGTGCCAGCAGCTTAGTATCCGGGAAGAATGGCTACACCTTC. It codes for CASSLVSGKNGYTF.

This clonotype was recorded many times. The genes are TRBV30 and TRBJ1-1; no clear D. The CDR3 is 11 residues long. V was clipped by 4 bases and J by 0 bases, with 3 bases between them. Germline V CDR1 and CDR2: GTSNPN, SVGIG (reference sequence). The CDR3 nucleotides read TGTGCCTGGATGGTGAACACTGAAGCTTTCTTT. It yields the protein CAWMVNTEAFF. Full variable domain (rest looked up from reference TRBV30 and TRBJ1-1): SQTIHQWPATLVQPVGSPLSLECTVEGTSNPNLYWYRQAAGRGLQLLFYSVGIGQISSEVPQNLSASRPQDRQFILSSKKLLLSDSGFYLCAWMVNTEAFFGQGTRLTVV.

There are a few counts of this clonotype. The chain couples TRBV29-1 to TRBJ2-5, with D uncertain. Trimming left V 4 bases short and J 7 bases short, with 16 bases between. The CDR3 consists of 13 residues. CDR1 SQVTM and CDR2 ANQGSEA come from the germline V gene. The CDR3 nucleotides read TGCAGCGTTGGGGAAAGACTCACTGGGACCCAGTACTTC. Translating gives CSVGERLTGTQYF.

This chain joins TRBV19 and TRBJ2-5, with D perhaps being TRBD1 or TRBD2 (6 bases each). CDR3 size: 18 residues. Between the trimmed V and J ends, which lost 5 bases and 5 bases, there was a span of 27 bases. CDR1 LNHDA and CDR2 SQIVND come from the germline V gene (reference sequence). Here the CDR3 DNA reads TGTGCCAGTAGTGAGGGGGGTGACTTTGTTGGGACCCATGAGACCCAGTACTTC. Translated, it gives CASSEGGDFVGTHETQYF. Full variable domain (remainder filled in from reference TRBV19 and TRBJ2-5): DGGITQSPKYLFRKEGQNVTLSCEQNLNHDAMYWYRQDPGQGLRLIYYSQIVNDFQKGDIAEGYSVSREKKESFPLTVTSAQKNPTAFYLCASSEGGDFVGTHETQYFGPGTRLLVL.

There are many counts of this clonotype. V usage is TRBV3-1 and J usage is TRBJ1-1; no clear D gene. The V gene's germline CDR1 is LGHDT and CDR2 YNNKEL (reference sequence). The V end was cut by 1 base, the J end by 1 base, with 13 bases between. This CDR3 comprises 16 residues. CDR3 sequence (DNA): TGTGCCAGCAGCCAAGCTCAGATCGGGCCGAACACTGAAGCTTTCTTT. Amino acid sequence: CASSQAQIGPNTEAFF.

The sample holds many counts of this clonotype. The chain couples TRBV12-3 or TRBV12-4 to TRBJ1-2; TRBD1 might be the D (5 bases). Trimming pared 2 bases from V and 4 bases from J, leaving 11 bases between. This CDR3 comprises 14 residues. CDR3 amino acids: CASSLMLGPYGYTF. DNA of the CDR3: TGTGCCAGCAGTTTAATGCTGGGGCCCTATGGCTACACCTTC.

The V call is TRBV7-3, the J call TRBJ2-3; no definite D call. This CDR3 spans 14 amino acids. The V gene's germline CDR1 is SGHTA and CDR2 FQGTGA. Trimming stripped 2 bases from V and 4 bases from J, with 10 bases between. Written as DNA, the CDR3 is TGTGCCAGCAGCTTATTGAGCGAAGCAGATACGCAGTATTTT. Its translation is CASSLLSEADTQYF.

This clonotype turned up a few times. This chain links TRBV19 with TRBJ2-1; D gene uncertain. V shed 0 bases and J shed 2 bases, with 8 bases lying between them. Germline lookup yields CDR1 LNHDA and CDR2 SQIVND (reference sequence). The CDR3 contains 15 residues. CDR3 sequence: CASSIDAVPYNEQFF. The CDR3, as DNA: TGTGCCAGTAGTATAGATGCGGTTCCCTACAATGAGCAGTTCTTC.

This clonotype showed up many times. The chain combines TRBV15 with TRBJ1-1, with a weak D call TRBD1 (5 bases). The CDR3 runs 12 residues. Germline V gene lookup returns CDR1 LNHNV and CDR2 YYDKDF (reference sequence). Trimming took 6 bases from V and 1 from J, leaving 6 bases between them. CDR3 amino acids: CATRTANTEAFF. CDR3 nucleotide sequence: TGTGCCACCAGGACAGCGAACACTGAAGCTTTCTTT.

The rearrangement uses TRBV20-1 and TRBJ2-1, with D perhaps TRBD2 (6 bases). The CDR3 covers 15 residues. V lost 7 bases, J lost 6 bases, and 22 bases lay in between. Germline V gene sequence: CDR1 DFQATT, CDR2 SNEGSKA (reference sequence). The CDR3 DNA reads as TGCAGTGTGGAGGGAACACCGCAAAGGGGCAATGAGCAGTTCTTC. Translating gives CSVEGTPQRGNEQFF.

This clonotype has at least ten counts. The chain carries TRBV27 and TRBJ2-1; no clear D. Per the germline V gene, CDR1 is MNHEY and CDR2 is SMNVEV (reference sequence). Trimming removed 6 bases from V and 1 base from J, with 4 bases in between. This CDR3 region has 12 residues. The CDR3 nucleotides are TGTGCCAGCAGCACATCCTACAATGAGCAGTTCTTC. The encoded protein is CASSTSYNEQFF.

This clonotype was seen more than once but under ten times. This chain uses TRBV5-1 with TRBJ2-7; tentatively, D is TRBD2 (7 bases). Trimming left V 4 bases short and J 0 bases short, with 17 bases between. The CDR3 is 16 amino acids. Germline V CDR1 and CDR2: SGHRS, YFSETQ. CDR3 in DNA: TGCGCCAGCAGCCCAGCAGCGGGGACATACTCCTACGAGCAGTACTTC. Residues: CASSPAAGTYSYEQYF.

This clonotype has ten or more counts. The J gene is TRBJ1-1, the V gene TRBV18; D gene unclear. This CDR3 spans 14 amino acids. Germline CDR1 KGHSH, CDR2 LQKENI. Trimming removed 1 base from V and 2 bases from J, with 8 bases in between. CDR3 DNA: TGTGCCAGCTCACCACAGGAGGGAAACACTGAAGCTTTCTTT. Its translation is CASSPQEGNTEAFF.

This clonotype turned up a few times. Here the CDR3 DNA reads TGTGCCAGCAGGCCCGGGCACTATAATTCACCCCTCCACTTT. Translating it yields CASRPGHYNSPLHF. J is TRBJ1-6 and V is TRBV28; D is unresolved. This CDR3 spans 14 amino acids. V was cut by 6 bases and J by 3 bases, with 9 bases left in between. Per germline, CDR1 MDHEN and CDR2 SYDVKM.

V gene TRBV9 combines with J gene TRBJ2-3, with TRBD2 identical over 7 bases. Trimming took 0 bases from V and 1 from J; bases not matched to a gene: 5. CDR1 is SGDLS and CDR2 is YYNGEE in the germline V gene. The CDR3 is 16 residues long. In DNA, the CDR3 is TGTGCCAGCAGCGTAGGGGGGGGAGGAGGCACAGATACGCAGTATTTT. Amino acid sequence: CASSVGGGGGTDTQYF.

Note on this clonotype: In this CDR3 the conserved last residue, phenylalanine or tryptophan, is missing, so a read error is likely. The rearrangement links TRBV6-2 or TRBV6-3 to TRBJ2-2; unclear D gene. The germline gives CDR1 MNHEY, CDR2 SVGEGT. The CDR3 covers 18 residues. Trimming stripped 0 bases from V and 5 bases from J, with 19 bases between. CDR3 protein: CASSYSTPSMTVTGELFS. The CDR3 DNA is TGTGCCAGCAGTTACTCGACCCCCTCTATGACGGTGACCGGGGAGCTGTTTTCT.

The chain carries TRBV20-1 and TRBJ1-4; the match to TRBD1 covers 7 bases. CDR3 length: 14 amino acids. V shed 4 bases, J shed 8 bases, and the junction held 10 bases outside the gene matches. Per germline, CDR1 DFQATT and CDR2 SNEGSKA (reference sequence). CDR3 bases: TGCAGTGCTACCCACAGGGGAGAGGGAGAAAAACTGTTTTTT. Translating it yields CSATHRGEGEKLFF.